Here is one T cell receptor beta chain with its context. What it recognizes is unknown. The primer mix had 60 Vbeta and 13 Jbeta primers. Using immunoSEQ multiplex PCR, the repertoire was profiled, and TCRdb retains in-frame clones only, with some absent. This sample's clone table lists about 140,000 clones. These data are taken from a study of cytomegalovirus exposure and HLA in healthy donors. General observations from the study: A later analysis found most CMV-associated TCR beta chains apparently HLA-restricted. In a later analysis, TCR beta V- and J-gene trimming showed a link to a missense DCLRE1C variant.

The CDR3 has 14 amino acids. V shed 5 bases, J shed 0 bases, and the junction held 3 bases outside the gene matches. Germline V gene data show CDR1 as SGHVS and CDR2 as FNYEAQ. This TCR came from a woman in her late teens or twenties in good health and CMV-seronegative. Material: PBMCs. This sequence joins TRBV7-6 and TRBJ1-1; TRBD1 matches at 7 bases. Written as DNA, the CDR3 is TGTGCCAGCAGCAAGGGACAGTTGAACACTGAAGCTTTCTTT. The encoded protein is CASSKGQLNTEAFF.